This T cell receptor (beta chain) was profiled in a study of T-cell memory formation after mild COVID-19. CDR3 length equals 8 residues. Germline CDR1 reads DFQATT; CDR2 reads SNEGSKA (reference sequence). V was cut by 6 bases and J by 8 bases, with 4 bases left in between. Constant-segment-primed 5'RACE gave TCR alpha and TCR beta cDNA libraries with sample barcodes and UMIs. Each CDR3 protein is one row after TCRdb ran MiXCR on the 5' RACE reads. The table includes 350,000 or so distinct CDR3 sequences, roughly 20% detected once. With respect to this clonotype: Its specificity is unknown.

Overall study results and limits: Shrinking CD4+ clones were chiefly CM and EM; CD8+ ones were chiefly EMRA. Some clones that responded turned up in pre-infection memory, which suggests that cross-reactive memory joined in. There was a balanced CD4/CD8 profile in clones contracting day 15 to 85, and later expanders leaned CD4+.

The chain carries TRBV20-1 and TRBJ1-2; the D is unclear. This clonotype originated in an adult woman who had mild COVID-19 (a few samples of this study predate the infection). Cell type and time point are not known. Sequencing used PBMCs or a T cell subset sorted from them (not recorded which). Here the CDR3 reads CSAEGYTF. The CDR3 DNA sequence: TGCAGTGCAGAGGGCTACACCTTC.